The rows below give T cell receptor beta chains drawn from one sample of a study of cytomegalovirus exposure and HLA in healthy donors. Repertoires were generated with immunoSEQ multiplex PCR, while TCRdb's copy carries only in-frame clones and drops some. This table holds some 150,000 clones, roughly four fifths found once. Sequencing was performed on PBMCs. The receptors were sampled from a woman aged 40 to 50 in good health and CMV-seronegative. The CDR3 runs from the conserved cysteine through the conserved F or W. D genes are given only for firm matches. The size entry is marked missing in some rows and otherwise reads once, few, many or a size class.

>TRBJ1-5|.|TRBV28|.
CASRPNRAGSNQPQHF
TGTGCCAGCAGACCAAACAGGGCCGGCAGCAATCAGCCCCAGCATTTT
>TRBJ2-7|.|TRBV20-1|.
CSARLRYEQYF
TGCAGTGCTAGATTGCGCTACGAGCAGTACTTC
>TRBJ1-1|.|TRBV5-1|.
CASSLLSGGTEAFF
TGCGCCAGCAGCTTGCTTTCGGGGGGTACTGAAGCTTTCTTT
>TRBJ1-1|.|TRBV7-9|TRBD1
CASSPNGDRVGTEAFF
TGTGCCAGCAGCCCGAATGGGGACAGGGTTGGCACTGAAGCTTTCTTT
>TRBJ2-7|.|TRBV4-1|TRBD2
CASSGQLAGAYEQYF
TGCGCCAGCAGCGGCCAACTAGCGGGAGCCTACGAGCAGTACTTC
>TRBJ1-1|.|TRBV9|.
CASERVSAEAFF
TGTGCCAGCGAACGGGTGTCAGCTGAAGCTTTCTTT
>TRBJ2-2|.|TRBV6-5|.
CATGQKNTGELFF
TGTGCCACCGGACAAAAGAACACCGGGGAGCTGTTTTTT
>TRBJ2-7|.|TRBV19|TRBD1
CASSIQGVFNEQYF
TGTGCCAGTAGTATACAGGGGGTTTTCAACGAGCAGTACTTC
>TRBJ2-7|.|TRBV11-3|TRBD2
CATLPGGPPYYEQYF
TGTGCCACCCTTCCGGGAGGGCCACCTTACTACGAGCAGTACTTC
>TRBJ1-1|.|TRBV28|TRBD1
CASSSAGTANTEAFF
TGTGCCAGCAGTTCCGCTGGGACAGCGAACACTGAAGCTTTCTTT
>TRBJ1-2|few|TRBV28|.
CASSQGQNF
TGTGCCAGCAGTCAAGGACAGAACTTC
>TRBJ2-7|.|TRBV28|TRBD2
CASSSRAGGIYEQYF
TGTGCCAGCAGTTCCCGTGCCGGGGGGATTTACGAGCAGTACTTC
>TRBJ1-1|.|TRBV5-1|.
CASRSSNTEAFF
TGCGCCAGCAGGAGTTCGAACACTGAAGCTTTCTTT
>TRBJ1-1|.|TRBV9|.
CASSVVAGGNTEAFF
TGTGCCAGCAGCGTAGTGGCGGGAGGGAACACTGAAGCTTTCTTT
>TRBJ2-7|.|TRBV5-6|TRBD1
CASSFDRGYEQYF
TGTGCCAGCAGCTTTGACAGGGGCTACGAGCAGTACTTC
>TRBJ1-4|.|TRBV5-8|.
CASSFGQTSATNEKLFF
TGTGCCAGCAGCTTCGGTCAGACAAGTGCAACTAATGAAAAACTGTTTTTT
>TRBJ2-7|.|TRBV7-9|.
CASSLVQDYEQYF
TGTGCCAGCAGCTTAGTCCAGGACTACGAGCAGTACTTC
>TRBJ1-5|.|TRBV5-6|TRBD1
CASSNRDRGFNQPQHF
TGTGCCAGCAGCAACCGGGACAGGGGTTTTAATCAGCCCCAGCATTTT
>TRBJ1-5|.|TRBV18|.
CASSPPGGNQPQHF
TGTGCCAGCTCACCCCCAGGGGGCAATCAGCCCCAGCATTTT
>TRBJ2-2|.|TRBV30|.
CAWSVPGGLNTGELFF
TGTGCCTGGAGTGTACCGGGGGGCCTTAACACCGGGGAGCTGTTTTTT
>TRBJ2-7|.|TRBV2|.
CASSEWAASSYEQYF
TGTGCCAGCAGTGAATGGGCAGCCAGCTCCTACGAGCAGTACTTC
>TRBJ1-5|.|TRBV10-3|.
CAISEVPGSGNLNQPQHF
TGTGCCATCAGTGAGGTCCCTGGTTCAGGGAACCTCAATCAGCCCCAGCATTTT
>TRBJ2-7|.|TRBV6-1|TRBD2
CASSVLAGRHEQYF
TGTGCCAGCAGTGTCCTAGCGGGGCGCCACGAGCAGTACTTC
>TRBJ2-2|.|TRBV6-5|TRBD2
CASSYGGGSGELFF
TGTGCCAGCAGTTACGGGGGAGGGTCCGGGGAGCTGTTTTTT
>TRBJ2-1|.|TRBV27|TRBD2
CASIIEREGYNEQFF
TGTGCCAGCATTATCGAGCGGGAGGGATACAATGAGCAGTTCTTC
>TRBJ1-2|few|TRBV11-2|TRBD1
CASSPMRTGGNYGYTF
TGTGCCAGCAGCCCAATGAGGACAGGGGGCAACTATGGCTACACCTTC
>TRBJ2-7|few|TRBV27|TRBD2
CASSPWTSGSDEQYF
TGTGCCAGCAGTCCCTGGACTAGCGGGAGTGACGAGCAGTACTTC
>TRBJ1-2|.|TRBV4-1|TRBD1
CASSQDRGRLYGYTF
TGCGCCAGCAGCCAAGACAGGGGGCGTTTATATGGCTACACCTTC
>TRBJ1-2|few|TRBV7-3|TRBD1
CASSPGTAYGYTF
TGTGCCAGCAGCCCCGGGACAGCCTATGGCTACACCTTC
>TRBJ2-7|once|TRBV7-9|TRBD1
CASTWTGKEYF
TGTGCCAGCACATGGACAGGGAAGGAGTACTTC
>TRBJ2-5|once|TRBV6-1|.
CASGLGETQYF
TGTGCCAGCGGCCTCGGGGAGACCCAGTACTTC
>TRBJ2-7|.|TRBV6-5|TRBD1
CASSPRDRGVSEQYF
TGTGCCAGCAGTCCCCGGGACAGGGGGGTATCGGAGCAGTACTTC
>TRBJ2-2|.|TRBV14|.
CASSQYFYTGELFF
TGTGCCAGCAGCCAATACTTCTACACCGGGGAGCTGTTTTTT
>TRBJ2-1|.|TRBV28|TRBD1
CASSAPGTGGVGFF
TGTGCCAGCAGTGCTCCCGGGACAGGGGGCGTCGGGTTCTTC
>TRBJ1-5|.|TRBV19|.
CASRRGAGGSNQPQHF
TGTGCCAGTAGACGCGGGGCAGGAGGGAGCAATCAGCCCCAGCATTTT
>TRBJ2-3|.|TRBV6-5|.
CASRTGNTQYF
TGTGCCAGCAGAACAGGGAATACGCAGTATTTT
>TRBJ2-1|.|TRBV6-5|.
CASSYGWSGLLDEQFF
TGTGCCAGCAGTTACGGTTGGTCGGGACTTTTGGATGAGCAGTTCTTC
>TRBJ2-2|once|TRBV7-2|.
CASSPSPNTGELFF
TGTGCCAGCAGCCCCTCCCCGAACACCGGGGAGCTGTTTTTT
>TRBJ2-7|.|TRBV27|.
CASSLYSSSYEQYF
TGTGCCAGCAGTTTATATTCTAGTTCCTACGAGCAGTACTTC
>TRBJ1-4|.|TRBV5-8|TRBD1
CASSLYRGSKGPTNEKLFF
TGTGCCAGCAGCTTGTACAGGGGAAGTAAAGGTCCAACTAATGAAAAACTGTTTTTT
>TRBJ2-1|.|TRBV6-4|TRBD2
CASSDFAGGYNEQFF
TGTGCCAGCAGTGACTTTGCGGGAGGGTACAATGAGCAGTTCTTC
>TRBJ2-3|.|TRBV5-8|TRBD2
CASSLVVLAGVTDTQYF
TGTGCCAGCAGCTTGGTGGTTTTAGCGGGAGTGACAGATACGCAGTATTTT
>TRBJ2-7|.|TRBV27|.
CASRPALTGYYEQYF
TGTGCCAGCAGGCCCGCCCTGACAGGATATTACGAGCAGTACTTC
>TRBJ2-7|.|TRBV7-9|.
CASSPPMIGHAYEQYF
TGTGCCAGCAGCCCGCCGATGATTGGGCACGCCTACGAGCAGTACTTC
>TRBJ2-4|.|TRBV19|.
CASSIEPRVGFGKNIQYF
TGTGCCAGTAGTATAGAACCCAGGGTTGGATTCGGCAAAAACATTCAGTACTTC
>TRBJ2-1|.|TRBV27|TRBD2
CASSLISGRRVGYNEQFF
TGTGCCAGCAGTTTAATTAGCGGGAGGAGGGTGGGGTACAATGAGCAGTTCTTC
>TRBJ1-2|.|TRBV29-1|.
CSVEGGIFGYTF
TGCAGCGTTGAAGGAGGGATATTTGGCTACACCTTC
>TRBJ2-7|.|TRBV7-2|TRBD1
CASSPRTGPYEQYF
TGTGCCAGCAGCCCGCGGACAGGACCCTACGAGCAGTACTTC
>TRBJ1-3|.|TRBV11-2|.
CASSSRGGIINSGNTIYF
TGTGCCAGCAGCTCTCGGGGGGGCATTATCAATTCTGGAAACACCATATATTTT
>TRBJ2-7|.|TRBV5-1|.
CASSLGPFLEEQYF
TGCGCCAGCAGCTTGGGCCCATTCCTTGAGGAGCAGTACTTC
>TRBJ1-2|.|TRBV7-9|TRBD1
CASSLAITGANYGYTF
TGTGCCAGCAGCTTAGCGATCACAGGGGCGAACTATGGCTACACCTTC